These 32 T cell receptor beta chains originate from one sample sequenced in a study of OX40 agonist ivuxolimab in advanced cancers. Using immunoSEQ multiplex PCR, the repertoire was profiled, and TCRdb retains in-frame clones only, with some absent. There are tens of thousands of clones in the sample; 88% occur only once, and about 8% lies in the top ten. The source material was CD4+ or CD8+ T cells sorted from blood, sampled in a trial of the OX40 agonist ivuxolimab. The receptors stem from an adult with an advanced solid tumor such as melanoma, head and neck, liver or kidney cancer.

The chain employs TRBV5-1 and TRBJ2-3, with D possibly being TRBD2 (5 bases). Germline-derived CDR1 and CDR2 are SGHRS and YFSETQ. Trimming left V 0 bases short and J 3 bases short, with 11 bases between. The CDR3 is 15 amino acids. The CDR3 protein is CASSLVLAPTDTQYF. As DNA, the CDR3 is TGCGCCAGCAGCTTGGTTCTAGCCCCAACAGATACGCAGTATTTT.

The chain recombines TRBV6-5 with TRBJ2-7; 8 nucleotides agree with TRBD2. Trimming took 0 bases from V and 3 from J; bases not matched to a gene: 1. The CDR3 runs to 14 residues. Germline loops: CDR1 MNHEY, CDR2 SVGAGI. The DNA of the CDR3 is TGTGCCAGCAGTTACTCCAGCGGGAGCTACGAGCAGTACTTC. Its protein product is CASSYSSGSYEQYF.

The rearrangement links TRBV9 to TRBJ1-4, with D possibly matching TRBD1 (5 bases). The germline gives CDR1 SGDLS, CDR2 YYNGEE. The CDR3 has 13 amino acids. V was pared by 3 bases and J by 14 bases, with 17 bases between. CDR3 in amino acids: CASSASGLGGLFF. CDR3 DNA sequence: TGTGCCAGCAGCGCCTCGGGCCTCGGGGGGCTGTTTTTT.

This clone was counted a single time. The chain has TRBV2 and TRBJ2-2, with 10 bases that match TRBD2. The CDR3 has 16 amino acids. CDR1 is SNHLY, CDR2 FYNNEI, per germline. Trimming removed 6 bases from V and 6 bases from J; junction bases left unmatched: 10. CDR3 in amino acids: CASRGGLATISGELFF. In DNA form, the CDR3 reads TGTGCCAGCAGGGGGGGACTAGCGACAATTTCCGGGGAGCTGTTTTTT.

The rearrangement uses TRBV11-2 and TRBJ2-4, with a weak D call TRBD1 (6 bases). V lost 5 bases and J 5 bases, leaving 13 bases between the germline ends. Germline values: CDR1 SGHAT, CDR2 FQNNGV. This CDR3 has 14 amino acids. CDR3 bases: TGTGCCAGCAGCCCCTGGACAGCGGAAAACATTCAGTACTTC. Protein product: CASSPWTAENIQYF.

The chain joins TRBV4-1 to TRBJ1-2, with 7 bases fitting TRBD1. Unmatched junction bases numbered 3, after V lost 0 bases and J lost 5 bases. The CDR3 has 14 amino acids. CDR1 MGHRA and CDR2 YSYEKL come from the germline V gene. CDR3 DNA sequence: TGCGCCAGCAGCCAAGAGACAGGGAGGTATGGCTACACCTTC. Residues: CASSQETGRYGYTF.

The chain combines TRBV6-4 with TRBJ2-3; the match to TRBD2 covers 12 bases. Germline lookup yields CDR1 MRHNA and CDR2 SNTAGT. V was clipped by 6 bases and J by 3 bases; unmatched bases: 4. The CDR3 has 15 amino acids. The CDR3 here is CASRSGLAGTDTQYF. In DNA, the CDR3 is TGTGCCAGCAGATCGGGACTAGCGGGTACAGATACGCAGTATTTT.

This clone occurred a few times. The CDR3 DNA is TGTGCCAGCAGCGAACAGGGACAGCCCACAGATACGCAGTATTTT. Translated: CASSEQGQPTDTQYF. The gene calls are TRBV28 and TRBJ2-3, with TRBD1 matching 7 bases. The CDR3 is 15 residues long. After removal of 6 bases from V and 2 bases from J, the junction contained 8 bases not matched to a gene. Germline values: CDR1 MDHEN, CDR2 SYDVKM.

The gene calls are TRBV27 and TRBJ1-1, with D possibly TRBD1 on 6 matching bases. V dropped 1 base and J dropped 1 base, with 13 bases sitting between them. Germline loops: CDR1 MNHEY, CDR2 SMNVEV (reference sequence). This CDR3 has 16 residues. The CDR3 nucleotides read TGTGCCAGCAGTTTATTAGGGTCGACAGGGAACACTGAAGCTTTCTTT. As protein: CASSLLGSTGNTEAFF.

V and J are TRBV5-1 and TRBJ2-7; 8 bases map to TRBD2. This CDR3 is 16 amino acids long. V trimming: 4 bases; J trimming: 0 bases; junction bases outside the gene matches: 9. CDR1 is SGHRS and CDR2 is YFSETQ in the germline V gene. The CDR3 region is CASSLGLVVGSYEQYF. In DNA, the CDR3 is TGCGCCAGCAGCCTGGGACTAGTCGTTGGCTCCTACGAGCAGTACTTC.

V gene TRBV28 combines with J gene TRBJ2-5; D is unclear. CDR3 length: 17 amino acids. V lost 5 bases and J 3 bases, leaving 22 bases between the germline ends. Germline V lookup: CDR1 MDHEN, CDR2 SYDVKM. The CDR3 region is CASSPFRRGTVEETQYF. CDR3 nucleotide sequence: TGTGCCAGCAGTCCATTCCGACGTGGAACGGTGGAAGAGACCCAGTACTTC.

This sequence joins TRBV5-1 and TRBJ1-1; possible D gene TRBD1, 5 bases. The CDR3 covers 18 residues. Trimming stripped 4 bases from V and 4 bases from J, with 26 bases between. Germline V gene data show CDR1 as SGHRS and CDR2 as YFSETQ. CDR3 amino acids: CASSPLLDRTGGTTEAFF. The CDR3 DNA is TGCGCCAGCAGCCCCTTATTAGACCGGACGGGGGGGACCACTGAAGCTTTCTTT.

This rearrangement joins TRBV27 to TRBJ2-5; D might be TRBD2 (5 bases). V was cut by 4 bases and J by 7 bases, with 19 bases left in between. The CDR3 totals 15 residues. Germline CDR1 is MNHEY and CDR2 is SMNVEV (reference sequence). The CDR3 loop is CASSYVSGSGRTQYF. For the CDR3, the DNA is TGTGCCAGCAGTTACGTAAGCGGTAGTGGACGGACCCAGTACTTC.

CDR3 in DNA: TGCGCCAGCAGCCAAGTCCCTAGCGGGAGTATCTATGAGCAGTTCTTC. Translated, it gives CASSQVPSGSIYEQFF. The chain uses TRBV4-1 and TRBJ2-1, with TRBD2 identical over 10 bases. The V gene's germline CDR1 is MGHRA and CDR2 YSYEKL. J lost 8 bases, V lost 1 base, and 8 bases had no gene match. This CDR3 comprises 16 residues.

The J gene is TRBJ2-7, the V gene TRBV30; unclear D gene. Germline V gene lookup returns CDR1 GTSNPN and CDR2 SVGIG (reference sequence). Trimming removed 2 bases from V and 4 bases from J, with 15 bases in between. CDR3 length: 14 amino acids. This CDR3 reads CAWSKKGGGYEQYF. CDR3 bases: TGTGCCTGGAGTAAGAAGGGTGGTGGTTACGAGCAGTACTTC.

The chain carries TRBV19 and TRBJ1-2; unclear D gene. The germline gives CDR1 LNHDA, CDR2 SQIVND (reference sequence). This CDR3 has 13 residues. V lost 2 bases and J lost 4, with 8 bases in between. This CDR3 is CASSIRPGYGYTF. The CDR3 DNA sequence: TGTGCCAGTAGTATAAGGCCGGGCTATGGCTACACCTTC.

The rearrangement joins TRBV7-6 to TRBJ1-1; D is unclear. V gave up 2 bases and J gave up 3 bases, with 7 bases separating them. CDR1 and CDR2 from the germline V gene are SGHVS and FNYEAQ. This CDR3 contains 13 residues. The CDR3 region is CASSLTIDTEAFF. The CDR3 DNA is TGTGCCAGCAGCTTAACCATTGACACTGAAGCTTTCTTT.

This sequence joins TRBV4-3 and TRBJ2-1, with TRBD1 matching over 9 bases. The CDR3 covers 15 residues. V was clipped by 1 base and J by 9 bases; unmatched bases: 7. Per the germline V gene, CDR1 is LGHNA and CDR2 is YSLEER. DNA of the CDR3: TGCGCCAGCAGCCAAGCCGGGACAGGGCTTGGTGAGCAGTTCTTC. It codes for CASSQAGTGLGEQFF.

This chain uses TRBV6-6 with TRBJ2-7; D may be TRBD2 (7 bases). Trimming shortened V by 5 bases and J by 0 bases, and 14 bases separated the two germline ends. Looked up from germline, CDR1 is MNHNY and CDR2 is SVGAGI (reference sequence). The CDR3 runs to 15 residues. The CDR3 DNA follows: TGTGCCAGCAGTAGCGGGGACACTAGCTCCTACGAGCAGTACTTC. As protein: CASSSGDTSSYEQYF.

The chain employs TRBV2 and TRBJ2-1; 14 bases align to TRBD2. V trimming: 5 bases; J trimming: 8 bases; junction bases outside the gene matches: 5. Looked up from germline, CDR1 is SNHLY and CDR2 is FYNNEI. This CDR3 spans 15 amino acids. The CDR3 protein is CASSPRLAGGDEQFF. The CDR3 nucleotides are TGTGCCAGCAGTCCGAGACTAGCGGGAGGGGATGAGCAGTTCTTC. The full variable domain, its missing parts supplied by reference TRBV2 and TRBJ2-1, is EPEVTQTPSHQVTQMGQEVILRCVPISNHLYFYWYRQILGQKVEFLVSFYNNEISEKSEIFDDQFSVERPDGSNFTLKIRSTKLEDSAMYFCASSPRLAGGDEQFFGPGTRLTVL.

The chain has TRBV7-2 and TRBJ1-3; TRBD1 aligns across 8 bases. Trimming took 4 bases from V and 0 from J; bases not matched to a gene: 8. The CDR3 has 17 amino acids. The germline V gene has CDR1 SGHTA and CDR2 FQGNSA. The CDR3 nucleotides are TGTGCCAGCAGCTCCCAAGGGACAGGTTCCTCTGGAAACACCATATATTTT. This translates into CASSSQGTGSSGNTIYF.

This chain connects TRBV7-9 to TRBJ2-7; weak D call: TRBD1 (6 bases). Looked up from germline, CDR1 is SEHNR and CDR2 is FQNEAQ (reference sequence). CDR3 length equals 13 residues. Deletions cut 6 bases from V and 3 bases from J, with 12 bases between. The CDR3 nucleotides read TGTGCCAGCAGGGGGGCTAGCCACTACGAGCAGTACTTC. The encoded protein is CASRGASHYEQYF.

The chain has TRBV4-2 and TRBJ1-4; D is unclear. The CDR3 contains 15 residues. Germline V gene lookup returns CDR1 LGHNA and CDR2 YNFKEQ. Between the trimmed V and J ends, which lost 1 base and 3 bases, there was a span of 9 bases. This CDR3 reads CASSQGAAANEKLFF. The CDR3 nucleotides read TGTGCCAGCAGCCAAGGGGCGGCAGCTAATGAAAAACTGTTTTTT.

This chain joins TRBV5-8 and TRBJ2-7; D might be TRBD1 (6 bases). Trimming took 4 bases from V and 1 from J, leaving 15 bases between them. The CDR3 extends over 15 amino acids. Germline V gene data show CDR1 as SGHTS and CDR2 as YDEGEE. The CDR3 loop reads CASSVGQFPSYEQYF. CDR3 bases: TGTGCCAGCAGCGTCGGACAGTTCCCTTCCTACGAGCAGTACTTC.

The CDR3 coding sequence is TGCAGCGCCGGGACAGGGGTTTATACGCAGTATTTT. Its protein is CSAGTGVYTQYF. The chain recombines TRBV29-1 with TRBJ2-3; 10 nucleotides agree with TRBD1. The germline V gene encodes CDR1 SQVTM and CDR2 ANQGSEA. This CDR3 is built from 12 residues. The V and J ends lost 7 bases and 7 bases, in that order; junction bases with no gene match: 5.

The chain links TRBV7-9 to TRBJ2-7; 12 nucleotides line up with TRBD2. The J segment lost 2 bases and the V segment lost 3 bases, leaving 8 bases of the junction unmatched. CDR1 and CDR2 from the germline V gene are SEHNR and FQNEAQ (reference sequence). This CDR3 spans 17 amino acids. This CDR3 is CASSFLRTSGTAYEQYF. The CDR3 region has the DNA TGTGCCAGCAGCTTTCTTCGGACTAGCGGGACCGCCTACGAGCAGTACTTC.

The chain links TRBV5-1 to TRBJ1-1; 12 bases match TRBD1. This CDR3 region has 14 residues. The V gene end was trimmed by 4 bases and the J gene end by 4 bases; junction bases not matched to a gene: 2. The germline gives CDR1 SGHRS, CDR2 YFSETQ. The chain's CDR3 is CASSRDRGRTEAFF. The CDR3 nucleotides read TGCGCCAGCAGCCGGGACAGGGGGCGCACTGAAGCTTTCTTT.

This chain links TRBV18 with TRBJ2-6; no clear D gene. The V and J ends lost 2 bases and 4 bases respectively, with 12 bases between them. Germline-derived CDR1 and CDR2 are KGHSH and LQKENI. This CDR3 spans 16 amino acids. CDR3: CASSPGVKEGANVLTF. The CDR3 coding sequence is TGTGCCAGCTCACCAGGAGTTAAAGAGGGGGCCAACGTCCTGACTTTC.

The rearrangement links TRBV10-1 to TRBJ2-4, with 11 nucleotides matching TRBD2. The V and J ends lost 5 bases and 4 bases, in that order; junction bases with no gene match: 7. CDR3 length equals 16 residues. Germline V lookup: CDR1 WNHNN, CDR2 SYGVQD (reference sequence). CDR3 nucleotide sequence: TGCGCCAGCAGTACCGGGACTAGCGGATCAAAAAACATTCAGTACTTC. Protein product: CASSTGTSGSKNIQYF.

The chain employs TRBV2 and TRBJ2-2; D unclear. The length of the CDR3 is 12 residues. Germline V gene sequence: CDR1 SNHLY, CDR2 FYNNEI. V lost 7 bases and J lost 5, with 8 bases in between. CDR3: CASNLETGELFF. The CDR3 nucleotides are TGTGCCAGCAATCTTGAGACCGGGGAGCTGTTTTTT.

This CDR3 is CASSVQGTNTEAFF. Written as DNA, the CDR3 is TGTGCCAGCAGCGTACAGGGGACGAACACTGAAGCTTTCTTT. The V call is TRBV9, the J call TRBJ1-1; perhaps TRBD1 as D (6 bases). The CDR3 has 14 residues. Per germline, CDR1 SGDLS and CDR2 YYNGEE. V lost 1 base and J lost 1, with 8 bases in between.

The chain has TRBV6-6 and TRBJ1-2, with D tentatively TRBD1 (5 bases). Per the germline V gene, CDR1 is MNHNY and CDR2 is SVGAGI (reference sequence). The CDR3 runs to 13 residues. V was shortened by 7 bases and J by 2 bases, with 11 bases between the two germline ends. The CDR3 reads CASTRELNYGYTF. In nucleotides, the CDR3 is TGTGCCAGCACCAGGGAACTGAACTATGGCTACACCTTC.